This T cell receptor beta chain is from a study of shared clonotypes between healthy human individuals (dated by TCRdb to 2018 to 2020). Turning to the overall study: Three men and a couple of women, aged 18 to 49 years, made up the cohort. Between about 0.85 and 9.5 billion PBMCs per donor were obtained by leukapheresis. Blood TCR repertoires of four to six healthy adults were deeply sequenced to estimate repertoire size and the extent of clonotype sharing between individuals. To increase sequencing depth and limit assay-specific biases, different laboratories used diverse techniques to prepare libraries and sequence TCR repertoires. What the authors observed across the whole study: Pairwise subsampling led to the expectation that sequencing depth would affect the degree of clonotype sharing among donors. The small number of donors limited the genetic and exposure-history diversity represented. Sampling was restricted to blood, and TCR repertoires in tissue are likely to differ from TCR repertoires in blood.

The CDR3 numbers 12 residues from cysteine through phenylalanine. Solely the CDR3 DNA is kept, with 36 bases framed from the first base. Taken from the germline V gene, the CDR1 and CDR2 loops are MNHNS and SASEGT. V lost 8 bases and J lost 6 bases, and the count of bases not matched to a germline gene is 4. Using the deep immunoSEQ assay, TCR CDR3 regions were amplified from genomic DNA by multiplex PCR. Genomic DNA extracted from each cell subset was distributed evenly over all wells of several immunoSEQ 96-well plates, and each plate served as one replicate. For unsorted PBMC, each replicate PCR was loaded with about 280 ng genomic DNA, equivalent to tens of thousands of T cell genomes. Genomic DNA from unsorted PBMC was sequenced over ten immunoSEQ deep assay plates. Purified libraries were quantified with a Qubit 3.0 fluorometer, sized on a Bioanalyzer 2100, and re-quantified with the KAPA Library Quantification kit. A separate single-read 150-cycle Illumina NextSeq 550 flow cell was used to sequence each immunoSEQ 96-well plate. In the authors' own workflow: Because only junctional sequences without quality scores were contained in the immunoSEQ output, filtering matching that applied to full-length reads could not be performed. Sequences were annotated with PyIR, a Python wrapper for IgBLAST v1.9, using IMGT germline references to assign V/J genes and CDR3. Any read was removed if the V/J assignment was weak (E-value above 1e-6), the CDR3 was missing, or the read contained stop codons, out-of-frame junctions, or ambiguous translated residues. V3J clonotypes were defined as sequences sharing an identical inferred V gene, J gene, and CDR3 amino acid sequence. Percentage overlap between repertoires was computed as shared unique clonotypes divided by the size of the smaller repertoire. Repertoire richness was assessed with RTK rarefaction, the Chao1 estimator, and Recon v2.1 estimates of unobserved clonotypes. TCRdb took this table from immuneACCESS and kept in-frame rearrangements with V and J called. Such tables lack part of the clones; where checked against another copy, unresolved V genes explain under half of the gap, and the rest is unexplained. That table furnishes V, J and clone size, whereas the DNA furnished D and trimming. This sample gives 490,000 or so clones in total; 76% of them show up just once. Under 15% of the sample rests with the top ten.

Note on this clone: The specificity of this receptor is unknown. The sample holds no much larger clone one base away, and base qualities are not on file.

The donors were healthy, HIV-negative adults with no recently reported acute infections or vaccinations. Every donor was a Caucasian adult living in Nashville, Tennessee, USA. In the unsorted samples, 70 million to 95 million PBMCs were counted, and genomic DNA was extracted using the QIAamp DNA Blood Mini kit. Blood was collected by leukapheresis, and PBMCs were isolated by Ficoll-Histopaque density gradient centrifugation and then cryopreserved in liquid nitrogen vapor phase. Material: PBMCs. This receptor was taken from a woman between 40 and 50 years old in good health. Some clones in this sample may be carry-over from other donors' samples. This chain joins TRBV6-1 to TRBJ2-1; 7 middle bases align to TRBD2. The nucleotide sequence reads as follows: TGTGCCAGCCGGGAGGCCCTCAATGAGCAGTTCTTC. It translates to CASREALNEQFF.